These 2 T cell receptor beta chains came from one sample sequenced in a study of OX40 agonist ivuxolimab in advanced cancers. The table came from immunoSEQ multiplex PCR; TCRdb's copy has only in-frame clones and leaves some out. The repertoire consists of roughly 34,000 clones, with about 80% occurring once and the leading ten covering approximately 12%. The specimen comprised CD4+ or CD8+ T cells sorted from blood, sampled in a trial of the OX40 agonist ivuxolimab. Source of these receptors: an adult with an advanced solid tumor such as melanoma, head and neck, liver or kidney cancer.

V and J are TRBV4-2 and TRBJ2-7; 9 bases are a match to TRBD1. The trim removed 1 base at V and 6 bases at J, leaving 10 bases unmatched. CDR3 length: 16 amino acids. In germline, CDR1 is LGHNA, CDR2 YNFKEQ. The CDR3 reads CASSQAPGQGSVEQYF. As DNA, the CDR3 is TGTGCCAGCAGCCAAGCACCGGGACAGGGTTCGGTCGAGCAGTACTTC.

The V gene is TRBV30, the J gene TRBJ2-3; D ambiguous. Trimming left V 3 bases short and J 1 base short, with 8 bases between. CDR1 is GTSNPN, CDR2 SVGIG, per germline (reference sequence). The length of the CDR3 is 13 residues. Here the CDR3 reads CAWSGGGTDTQYF. The CDR3 DNA follows: TGTGCCTGGAGCGGCGGAGGCACAGATACGCAGTATTTT.